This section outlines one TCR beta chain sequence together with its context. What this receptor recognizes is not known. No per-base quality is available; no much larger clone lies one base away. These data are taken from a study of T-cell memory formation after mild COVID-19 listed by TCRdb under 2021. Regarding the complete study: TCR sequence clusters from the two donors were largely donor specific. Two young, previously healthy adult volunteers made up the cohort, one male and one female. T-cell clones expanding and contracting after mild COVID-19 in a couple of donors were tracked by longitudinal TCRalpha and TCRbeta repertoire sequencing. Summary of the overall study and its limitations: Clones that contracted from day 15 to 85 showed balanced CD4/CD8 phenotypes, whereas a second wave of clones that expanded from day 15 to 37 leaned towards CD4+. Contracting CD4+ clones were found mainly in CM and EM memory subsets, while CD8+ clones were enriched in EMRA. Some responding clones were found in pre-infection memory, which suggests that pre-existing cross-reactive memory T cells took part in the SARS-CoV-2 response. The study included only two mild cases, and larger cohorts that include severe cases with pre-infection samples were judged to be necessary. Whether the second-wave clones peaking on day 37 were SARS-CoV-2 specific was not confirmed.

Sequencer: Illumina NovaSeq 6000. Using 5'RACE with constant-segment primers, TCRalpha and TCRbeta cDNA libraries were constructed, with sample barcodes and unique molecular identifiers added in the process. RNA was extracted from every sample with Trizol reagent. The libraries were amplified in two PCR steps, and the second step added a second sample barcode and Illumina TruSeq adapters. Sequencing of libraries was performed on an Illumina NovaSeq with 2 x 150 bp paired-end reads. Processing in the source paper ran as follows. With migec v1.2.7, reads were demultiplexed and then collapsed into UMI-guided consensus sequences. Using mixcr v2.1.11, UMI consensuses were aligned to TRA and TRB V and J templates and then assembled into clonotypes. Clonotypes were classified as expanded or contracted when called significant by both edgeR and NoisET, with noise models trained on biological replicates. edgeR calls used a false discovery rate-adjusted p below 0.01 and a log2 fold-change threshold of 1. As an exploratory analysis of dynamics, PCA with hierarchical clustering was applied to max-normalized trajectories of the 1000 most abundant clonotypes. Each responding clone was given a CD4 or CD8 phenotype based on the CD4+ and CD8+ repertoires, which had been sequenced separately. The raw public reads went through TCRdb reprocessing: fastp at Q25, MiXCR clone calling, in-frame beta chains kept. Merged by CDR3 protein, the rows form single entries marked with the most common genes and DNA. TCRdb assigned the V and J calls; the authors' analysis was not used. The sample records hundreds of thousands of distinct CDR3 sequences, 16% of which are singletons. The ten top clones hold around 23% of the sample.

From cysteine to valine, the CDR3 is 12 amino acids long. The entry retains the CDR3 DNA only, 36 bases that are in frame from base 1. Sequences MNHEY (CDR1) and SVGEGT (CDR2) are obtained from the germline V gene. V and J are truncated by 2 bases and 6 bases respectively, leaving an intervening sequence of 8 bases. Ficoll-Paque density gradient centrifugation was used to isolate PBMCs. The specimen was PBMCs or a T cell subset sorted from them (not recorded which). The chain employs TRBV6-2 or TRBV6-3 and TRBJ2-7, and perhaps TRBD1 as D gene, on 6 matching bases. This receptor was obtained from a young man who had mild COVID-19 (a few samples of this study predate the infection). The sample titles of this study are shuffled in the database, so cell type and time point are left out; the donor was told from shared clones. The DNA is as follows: TGTGCCAGCAGTTACGGGGGCCGCGAGCAGTACGTC. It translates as CASSYGGREQYV.